This TCR beta chain was profiled in a study of T cells after yellow fever vaccination. Study conclusions and caveats: Overall, a small share of clonotypes was seen in both CD4 and CD8 compartments. Primary-vaccination clones mostly resurfaced post-booster (about 95% CD4, 85% to 90% CD8).

UMIs were added to TCR cDNA along with a universal primer site when it was made by 5'RACE template switching. TCRdb passed the 5' RACE reads through MiXCR, listing each CDR3 protein once. This table has 200,000 to 300,000 distinct CDR3 sequences, over 10% appearing once. For this clonotype: Antigen specificity is unknown.

The germline gives CDR1 MDHEN, CDR2 SYDVKM. The CDR3 runs 14 residues. J lost 14 bases, V lost 3 bases, and 10 bases had no gene match. This chain links TRBV28 with TRBJ2-1; 10 bases are a match to TRBD2. This TCR came from a man younger than 40 who received the YFV17D yellow fever vaccine. Sequencing used CD4+ T cells sorted from PBMCs, obtained 45 days after the yellow fever booster vaccination. The CDR3 reads CASSFLASGRLEFF. The DNA of the CDR3 is TGTGCCAGCAGTTTTTTGGCTAGCGGGAGATTAGAGTTCTTC.